What follows is one T cell receptor beta chain and its context. This entry belongs to a study of radiotherapy plus CTLA-4 blockade in lung cancer. Background on the study: An objective response was seen in 15% to 20% of patients, and disease control in around 33%.

Those with chemo-refractory metastatic non-small-cell lung cancer were treated with focal radiation combined with CTLA-4 blockade using ipilimumab. Clones were sequenced by immunoSEQ multiplex PCR, and TCRdb holds only the in-frame ones, with some missing. The sample contains 56,000 or so clones, less than 85% of which appear only once. The CDR3 consists of 13 residues. The germline V gene has CDR1 MDHEN and CDR2 SYDVKM. The ends were cut back, 6 bases at V and 1 base at J, with 9 bases in the middle. This TCR derives from a human donor with non-small cell lung cancer who had a complete response to radiotherapy plus ipilimumab. The chain joins TRBV28 to TRBJ1-2; D is undetermined. Sequencing used peripheral blood, obtained from a patient treated with radiotherapy plus ipilimumab. The CDR3 DNA follows: TGTGCCAGCAGGTCAGGATTTAACTATGGCTACACCTTC. Encoded protein: CASRSGFNYGYTF.